This entry concerns a single T cell receptor beta chain. The sample is drawn from a study of blood T cells in healthy people across ages. Trimming took 7 bases from V and 5 from J; bases not matched to a gene: 7. There are 15 residues in the CDR3. Germline CDR1 reads MDHEN; CDR2 reads SYDVKM. Using a J-beta primer mix together with a sample-barcoded 5' primer, a second PCR was run for roughly 6 to 12 cycles. TCRdb processed the 5' RACE reads anew with MiXCR; each CDR3 protein has one entry. The sample includes 1.5 million to 2 million distinct CDR3 sequences, roughly 27% of them seen just once. The source is a woman under 40 in good health. This chain links TRBV28 with TRBJ2-5; 13 nucleotides agree with TRBD2. The source material was blood. The CDR3 protein is CASNPPTSGGETQYF. Here the CDR3 DNA reads TGTGCCAGCAACCCACCGACTAGCGGGGGGGAGACCCAGTACTTC. The full variable domain, in which reference TRBV28 and TRBJ2-5 provide the parts outside the CDR3, is DVKVTQSSRYLVKRTGEKVFLECVQDMDHENMFWYRQDPGLGLRLIYFSYDVKMKEKGDIPEGYSVSREKKERFSLILESASTNQTSMYLCASNPPTSGGETQYFGPGTRLLVL.